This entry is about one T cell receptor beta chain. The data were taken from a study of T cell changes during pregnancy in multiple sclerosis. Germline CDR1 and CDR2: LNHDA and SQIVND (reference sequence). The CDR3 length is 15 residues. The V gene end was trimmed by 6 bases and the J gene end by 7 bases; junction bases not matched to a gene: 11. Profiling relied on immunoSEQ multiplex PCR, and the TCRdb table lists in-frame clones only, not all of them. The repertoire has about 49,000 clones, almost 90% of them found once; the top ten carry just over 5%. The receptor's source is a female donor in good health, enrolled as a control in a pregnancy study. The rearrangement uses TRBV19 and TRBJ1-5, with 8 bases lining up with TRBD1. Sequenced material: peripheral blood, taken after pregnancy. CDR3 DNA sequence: TGTGCCAGTAGGTCCGAGACAGGGGTTGGCCAGCCCCAGCATTTT. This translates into CASRSETGVGQPQHF.